These T cell receptor beta chains were read from a single sample in a study of cytomegalovirus exposure and HLA in healthy donors. Method: immunoSEQ multiplex PCR; TCRdb's copy keeps in-frame clones and lacks some. The sample carries over 200,000 clones, about nine tenths recorded once. The source material was PBMCs. The receptors here all came from a woman between 18 and 29 years old in good health and CMV-seropositive. The CDR3 runs from the conserved cysteine through the conserved F or W. The D gene is left open where the match is weak. Some rows have no size entry. The others give once, few or many, or a class for an expanded clone.

J	D	V	size	DNA	CDR3
TRBJ1-3	NA	TRBV9	NA	TGTGCCAGCAGCGTAGATCCCAGGGGAAACACCATATATTTT	CASSVDPRGNTIYF
TRBJ1-2	NA	TRBV29-1	NA	TGCAGCGGTGGGGGGGGCGAAACTGGCTACACCTTC	CSGGGGETGYTF
TRBJ2-2	NA	TRBV7-9	NA	TGTGCCAGCAGCCAAGGCTCAGGGGCCCATGGCACCGGGGAGCTGTTTTTT	CASSQGSGAHGTGELFF
TRBJ2-7	TRBD1	TRBV13	NA	TGTGCCAGCAGCCCCGACAGGGGGCGTTACGAGCAGTACTTC	CASSPDRGRYEQYF
TRBJ1-4	NA	TRBV30	NA	TGTGCCTGGAGTGTTTTTCGGGGAGGGATTGAAAAACTGTTTTTT	CAWSVFRGGIEKLFF
TRBJ1-2	NA	TRBV28	NA	TGTGCCAGCAGTTTACAGGTGGACTATGGCTACACCTTC	CASSLQVDYGYTF
TRBJ2-2	TRBD1	TRBV27	NA	TGTGCCAGCAGGGGCGGACAGGGGCACGGGGAGCTGTTTTTT	CASRGGQGHGELFF
TRBJ2-7	NA	TRBV29-1	once	TGCAGCATACAGGGCCGGAGCTCCTACGAGCAGTACTTC	CSIQGRSSYEQYF
TRBJ2-1	TRBD1	TRBV12-5	NA	TGTGCTAGTGGTTTGGTTATTTATGGGACAGGGCTATACAATGAGCAGTTCTTC	CASGLVIYGTGLYNEQFF
TRBJ1-2	TRBD1	TRBV18	NA	TGTGCCAGCTCACCACGGGACAGTACTTATAACTATGGCTACACCTTC	CASSPRDSTYNYGYTF
TRBJ2-3	TRBD1	TRBV27	NA	TGTGCCAGCAGTTTTAGGCCGGGACAGGGGTCAGATACGCAGTATTTT	CASSFRPGQGSDTQYF
TRBJ2-3	NA	TRBV6-6	NA	TGTGCCAGCGGGGGCGGCACAGATACGCAGTATTTT	CASGGGTDTQYF
TRBJ2-7	TRBD2	TRBV19	NA	TGTGCCAGTAGTATCCGACTAGCTGGGAGCTCCTACGAGCAGTACTTC	CASSIRLAGSSYEQYF
TRBJ2-3	TRBD2	TRBV5-1	NA	TGCGCCAGCAGATCTTCGACTAGCGGGAGAGTGACAGATACGCAGTATTTT	CASRSSTSGRVTDTQYF
TRBJ2-1	TRBD2	TRBV27	NA	TGTGCCAGCAGTCTATCCCGGGGGGGGTTCGGTGAGCAGTTCTTC	CASSLSRGGFGEQFF
TRBJ2-1	TRBD1	TRBV28	NA	TGTGCCAGCAGTGGACAGGGGATACGTGGCAATGAGCAGTTCTTC	CASSGQGIRGNEQFF